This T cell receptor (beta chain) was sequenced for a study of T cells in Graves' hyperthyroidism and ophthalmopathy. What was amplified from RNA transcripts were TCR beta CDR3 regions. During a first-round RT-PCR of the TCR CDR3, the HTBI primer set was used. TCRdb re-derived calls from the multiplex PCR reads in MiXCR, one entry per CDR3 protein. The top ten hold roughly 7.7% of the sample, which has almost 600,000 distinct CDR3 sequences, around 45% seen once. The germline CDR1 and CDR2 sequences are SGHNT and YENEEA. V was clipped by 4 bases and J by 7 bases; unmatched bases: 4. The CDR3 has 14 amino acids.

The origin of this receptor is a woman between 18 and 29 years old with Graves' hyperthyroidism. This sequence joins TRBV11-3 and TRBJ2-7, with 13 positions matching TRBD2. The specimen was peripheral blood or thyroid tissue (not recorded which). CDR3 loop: CASSSLAGGLEQYF. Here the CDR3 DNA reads TGTGCCAGCAGCTCACTAGCGGGAGGGCTGGAGCAGTACTTC.